A selection of T cell receptor beta chains follows, all from one sample in a study of blood T cell repertoires in COVID-19. Only in-frame clones appear in the TCRdb table, and some are missing; sequencing was by immunoSEQ multiplex PCR. The sample yields just over 80,000 clones, roughly 79% seen once. Sequenced material: peripheral blood. These receptor sequences come from an older man with acute or convalescent COVID-19. Both conserved end residues are part of each CDR3. Each record gives: D gene, clone size, J gene, V gene, CDR3 protein, CDR3 DNA. D genes are given only for firm matches. The listing skips clone size in some rows; elsewhere it reads once, few, many or a size class.

d_gene: TRBD1; abundance: NA; j_gene: TRBJ2-5; v_gene: TRBV2; CDR3aa: CASIRQGSSKGETQYF; CDR3nt: TGTGCCAGCATTAGACAGGGCTCAAGTAAAGGAGAGACCCAGTACTTC
d_gene: TRBD2; abundance: once; j_gene: TRBJ2-3; v_gene: TRBV5-1; CDR3aa: CASSPLRAGAVTDTQYF; CDR3nt: TGCGCCAGCAGCCCCCTAAGGGCGGGAGCGGTCACAGATACGCAGTATTTT
d_gene: TRBD1; abundance: NA; j_gene: TRBJ2-2; v_gene: TRBV28; CDR3aa: CASRPDRSNTGELFF; CDR3nt: TGTGCCAGCAGACCGGACAGGTCCAACACCGGGGAGCTGTTTTTT
d_gene: NA; abundance: NA; j_gene: TRBJ2-5; v_gene: TRBV5-1; CDR3aa: CASSLEGQETQYF; CDR3nt: TGCGCCAGCAGCTTAGAGGGCCAAGAGACCCAGTACTTC
d_gene: TRBD1; abundance: NA; j_gene: TRBJ2-7; v_gene: TRBV6-2/TRBV6-3; CDR3aa: CASSYGDRIYEQYF; CDR3nt: TGTGCCAGCAGTTACGGGGACAGGATTTACGAGCAGTACTTC
d_gene: NA; abundance: NA; j_gene: TRBJ2-1; v_gene: TRBV6-5; CDR3aa: CASISDTAREQFF; CDR3nt: TGTGCCAGCATTTCGGACACGGCAAGAGAGCAGTTCTTC
d_gene: NA; abundance: NA; j_gene: TRBJ1-1; v_gene: TRBV6-1; CDR3aa: CASSDLPGTEAFF; CDR3nt: TGTGCCAGCAGTGATTTGCCAGGGACTGAAGCTTTCTTT
d_gene: TRBD1; abundance: few; j_gene: TRBJ2-2; v_gene: TRBV7-3; CDR3aa: CASSLGQPNTGELFF; CDR3nt: TGTGCCAGCAGCTTGGGACAGCCGAACACCGGGGAGCTGTTTTTT
d_gene: NA; abundance: NA; j_gene: TRBJ2-7; v_gene: TRBV7-6; CDR3aa: CASSPGRDNEQYF; CDR3nt: TGTGCCAGCAGCCCAGGTCGGGATAACGAGCAGTACTTC
d_gene: TRBD1; abundance: NA; j_gene: TRBJ1-2; v_gene: TRBV9; CDR3aa: CASSAGQVYNYGYTF; CDR3nt: TGTGCCAGCAGCGCCGGACAGGTCTATAACTATGGCTACACCTTC
d_gene: NA; abundance: NA; j_gene: TRBJ1-1; v_gene: TRBV5-8; CDR3aa: CASSRQGGTEAFF; CDR3nt: TGTGCCAGCAGCCGCCAGGGAGGGACTGAAGCTTTCTTT
d_gene: NA; abundance: NA; j_gene: TRBJ2-7; v_gene: TRBV5-1; CDR3aa: CASSKGDEQYF; CDR3nt: TGCGCCAGCAGCAAAGGGGACGAGCAGTACTTC
d_gene: TRBD1; abundance: NA; j_gene: TRBJ1-5; v_gene: TRBV11-1; CDR3aa: CASSPGQGDNQPQHF; CDR3nt: TGTGCCAGCAGCCCAGGACAGGGGGACAATCAGCCCCAGCATTTT
d_gene: TRBD1; abundance: NA; j_gene: TRBJ1-2; v_gene: TRBV28; CDR3aa: CASSAEGAYLGYTF; CDR3nt: TGTGCCAGCAGTGCGGAGGGGGCGTATCTTGGCTACACCTTC
d_gene: TRBD1; abundance: NA; j_gene: TRBJ2-5; v_gene: TRBV11-2; CDR3aa: CASSLERGRPGEETQYF; CDR3nt: TGTGCCAGCAGCTTAGAGAGGGGGCGGCCGGGTGAGGAGACCCAGTACTTC
d_gene: TRBD1; abundance: NA; j_gene: TRBJ1-4; v_gene: TRBV5-6; CDR3aa: CASSPTGTGENWANEKLFF; CDR3nt: TGTGCCAGCAGCCCTACTGGGACAGGGGAAAATTGGGCTAATGAAAAACTGTTTTTT
d_gene: NA; abundance: NA; j_gene: TRBJ2-3; v_gene: TRBV21-1; CDR3aa: CASSKAMAESSTDTQYF; CDR3nt: TGTGCCAGCAGCAAAGCGATGGCAGAAAGTAGCACAGATACGCAGTATTTT
d_gene: NA; abundance: few; j_gene: TRBJ2-7; v_gene: TRBV7-9; CDR3aa: CASSLASSFNTPYEQYF; CDR3nt: TGTGCCAGCAGCTTGGCCTCCTCTTTCAATACCCCCTACGAGCAGTACTTC
d_gene: TRBD1; abundance: NA; j_gene: TRBJ2-6; v_gene: TRBV28; CDR3aa: CASSTPGQGASGANVLTF; CDR3nt: TGTGCCAGCAGTACACCGGGACAGGGGGCGTCTGGGGCCAACGTCCTGACTTTC
d_gene: NA; abundance: NA; j_gene: TRBJ1-1; v_gene: TRBV5-1; CDR3aa: CASSLAVLEGQEAFF; CDR3nt: TGCGCCAGCAGCTTGGCCGTACTGGAGGGTCAGGAAGCTTTCTTT
d_gene: TRBD1; abundance: once; j_gene: TRBJ2-3; v_gene: TRBV29-1; CDR3aa: CSVIERLDRGQDTQYF; CDR3nt: TGCAGCGTTATAGAAAGGTTAGACAGGGGACAAGATACGCAGTATTTT
d_gene: NA; abundance: NA; j_gene: TRBJ1-1; v_gene: TRBV3-1/TRBV3-2; CDR3aa: CASSQEGGGIGAFF; CDR3nt: TGTGCCAGCAGCCAAGAAGGGGGGGGGATCGGAGCTTTCTTT
d_gene: NA; abundance: few; j_gene: TRBJ1-2; v_gene: TRBV3-1/TRBV3-2; CDR3aa: CASTPAGGGYGYTF; CDR3nt: TGTGCCAGCACCCCAGCGGGGGGCGGGTATGGCTACACCTTC
d_gene: NA; abundance: many; j_gene: TRBJ1-6; v_gene: TRBV5-1; CDR3aa: CASSLGEGVDNSPLHF; CDR3nt: TGCGCCAGCAGCTTGGGTGAGGGTGTTGATAATTCACCCCTCCACTTT
d_gene: NA; abundance: NA; j_gene: TRBJ2-7; v_gene: TRBV10-3; CDR3aa: CAISEQGPEQYF; CDR3nt: TGTGCCATCAGTGAGCAGGGCCCCGAGCAGTACTTC
d_gene: NA; abundance: few; j_gene: TRBJ1-2; v_gene: TRBV28; CDR3aa: CASSPGGGDYGYTF; CDR3nt: TGTGCCAGCAGTCCTGGCGGCGGTGACTATGGCTACACCTTC
d_gene: NA; abundance: few; j_gene: TRBJ2-2; v_gene: TRBV18; CDR3aa: CASSGGTVTGELFF; CDR3nt: TGTGCCAGCTCAGGGGGCACAGTCACCGGGGAGCTGTTTTTT
d_gene: NA; abundance: NA; j_gene: TRBJ1-6; v_gene: TRBV7-9; CDR3aa: CASSFDSSYNSPLHF; CDR3nt: TGTGCCAGCAGCTTCGATAGCTCCTATAATTCACCCCTCCACTTT
d_gene: NA; abundance: NA; j_gene: TRBJ1-1; v_gene: TRBV9; CDR3aa: CASSPDTHTEAFF; CDR3nt: TGTGCCAGCAGCCCAGACACCCACACTGAAGCTTTCTTT
d_gene: TRBD2; abundance: few; j_gene: TRBJ2-7; v_gene: TRBV6-2/TRBV6-3; CDR3aa: CASSAGTSGIPGAYEQYF; CDR3nt: TGTGCCAGCAGCGCCGGGACTAGCGGGATTCCTGGGGCCTACGAGCAGTACTTC
d_gene: TRBD1; abundance: NA; j_gene: TRBJ2-1; v_gene: TRBV6-2/TRBV6-3; CDR3aa: CASSSRTGAYNEQFF; CDR3nt: TGTGCCAGCAGTTCCAGGACAGGGGCTTACAATGAGCAGTTCTTC
d_gene: NA; abundance: NA; j_gene: TRBJ2-1; v_gene: TRBV20-1; CDR3aa: CSASASAQYNEQFF; CDR3nt: TGCAGTGCTAGTGCCAGCGCTCAATACAATGAGCAGTTCTTC
d_gene: NA; abundance: NA; j_gene: TRBJ1-1; v_gene: TRBV27; CDR3aa: CASSLDKERLRNTEAFF; CDR3nt: TGTGCCAGCAGTCTCGACAAAGAACGGCTTCGGAACACTGAAGCTTTCTTT
d_gene: NA; abundance: NA; j_gene: TRBJ2-7; v_gene: TRBV28; CDR3aa: CASSLIQNSYEQYF; CDR3nt: TGTGCCAGCAGTTTAATACAGAACTCCTACGAGCAGTACTTC
d_gene: NA; abundance: NA; j_gene: TRBJ2-7; v_gene: TRBV7-9; CDR3aa: CASSLLTGSYEQYF; CDR3nt: TGTGCCAGCAGCTTACTGACAGGTTCCTACGAGCAGTACTTC
d_gene: TRBD2; abundance: NA; j_gene: TRBJ2-1; v_gene: TRBV5-1; CDR3aa: CASSLASGSINEQFF; CDR3nt: TGCGCCAGCAGCTTGGCGAGCGGGAGCATCAATGAGCAGTTCTTC
d_gene: NA; abundance: NA; j_gene: TRBJ2-7; v_gene: TRBV5-1; CDR3aa: CASSLMGPAYEQYF; CDR3nt: TGCGCCAGCAGCTTGATGGGGCCGGCCTACGAGCAGTACTTC
d_gene: NA; abundance: NA; j_gene: TRBJ1-2; v_gene: TRBV6-1; CDR3aa: CASSEAPGYGYTF; CDR3nt: TGTGCCAGCAGTGAAGCGCCAGGCTATGGCTACACCTTC